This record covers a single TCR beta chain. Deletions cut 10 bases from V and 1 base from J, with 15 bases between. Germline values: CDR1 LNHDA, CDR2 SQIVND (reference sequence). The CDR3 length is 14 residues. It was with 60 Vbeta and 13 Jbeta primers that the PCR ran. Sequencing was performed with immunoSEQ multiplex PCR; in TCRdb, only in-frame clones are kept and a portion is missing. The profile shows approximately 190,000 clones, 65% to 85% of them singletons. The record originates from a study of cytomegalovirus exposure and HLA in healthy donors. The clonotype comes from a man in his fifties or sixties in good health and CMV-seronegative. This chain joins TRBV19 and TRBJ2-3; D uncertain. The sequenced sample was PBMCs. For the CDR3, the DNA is TGTGCCACCAAGATGGGCCTCCGCACAGATACGCAGTATTTT. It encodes CATKMGLRTDTQYF.